These T cell receptor beta chains were read from a single sample in a study of graft-versus-host responses after intestinal transplantation. Produced via immunoSEQ multiplex PCR; TCRdb's table is partial and in-frame only. The sample shows 85,000 to 100,000 clones, roughly 90% of them seen only once. The antigens of these receptors remain unknown. The sequencing used unstimulated CD8+ T cells sorted from spleen or lymph node cells, collected before transplant. These receptors all stem from a human donor who was the organ donor for an intestinal transplant. Both conserved end residues are trimmed from each CDR3. D genes are given only for firm matches.

>TRBD1|TRBV9
ASSVAQSPGTGMAEFGYT
>TRBD2|TRBV4-2
ASSQEEVLAGSYEQY
>TRBD2|TRBV28
ASSPRDWTSGRAYEQY
>TRBD1|TRBV4-2
ASSPKAADRGNEQF
>-|TRBV27
ASSVTSTDTQY
>-|TRBV5-6
ASSAGLVPHEQY
>-|TRBV6-1
ASRKGDEQY
>TRBD2|TRBV5-1
ASSLDGGDQETQY
>-|TRBV28
ASTSPPGLRNTGELF
>TRBD1|TRBV30
AWTTTGGNGYT
>-|TRBV28
ASSFPGIEQF
>TRBD2|TRBV28
ASSMGLAANYEQY
>-|TRBV4-2
ASSQEAGALNEKLF
>-|TRBV19
ASSIDLYQAGYT
>-|TRBV6-4
ASSDRDNSPLH
>TRBD2|TRBV6-5
ASSYRGTSERDEQF